This section outlines one T cell receptor (beta chain) sequence together with its context. Germline values: CDR1 SGHRS, CDR2 YFSETQ. With 4 bases clipped from V and 2 bases from J, the junction kept 9 bases outside the gene matches. The CDR3 runs to 16 residues. This sample is part of a study of OX40 agonist ivuxolimab in advanced cancers. This table comes from immunoSEQ multiplex PCR, and its TCRdb copy is limited to in-frame clones, with some not included. The sample lists tens of thousands of clones, 80% to 90% occurring once. The V call is TRBV5-1, the J call TRBJ2-1; 7 nucleotides line up with TRBD2. The sample consisted of CD4+ or CD8+ T cells sorted from blood, taken in a trial of the OX40 agonist ivuxolimab. The origin of this receptor is an adult with an advanced solid tumor such as melanoma, head and neck, liver or kidney cancer. The CDR3 coding sequence is TGCGCCAGCAGCCCCGGGGACTATGGGCCCTACAATGAGCAGTTCTTC. Residues: CASSPGDYGPYNEQFF.